These T cell receptor beta chains were read from a single sample in a study of blood T cell repertoires in COVID-19. Assay used: immunoSEQ multiplex PCR; TCRdb lists only in-frame clones, some missing. In the table there are about 240,000 clones, around 89% of which are singletons. Sequencing was performed on PBMCs or T cells enriched from blood (not recorded which). Source of these receptors: a man aged 35 to 55 who had recovered from COVID-19. Each CDR3 is given with its conserved first and last residue. The D gene is left open where the match is weak. The listing skips clone size in some rows; elsewhere it reads once, few, many or a size class.

clone_size | j_call | d_call | v_call | cdr3_aa | cdr3_nt
NA | TRBJ1-4 | TRBD1 | TRBV7-8 | CASSYPGQGLVDYEKLFF | TGTGCCAGCAGCTACCCGGGACAGGGGCTAGTCGATTATGAAAAACTGTTTTTT
NA | TRBJ2-7 | NA | TRBV4-3 | CASSQDSTGTAYEQYF | TGCGCCAGCAGCCAGGACTCGACAGGAACCGCCTACGAGCAGTACTTC
once | TRBJ2-2 | NA | TRBV4-3 | CASSPRVPDTGELFF | TGCGCCAGCAGCCCTCGGGTCCCGGACACCGGGGAGCTGTTTTTT
once | TRBJ2-1 | TRBD2 | TRBV11-2 | CASSLDQGTSGRFYNEQFF | TGTGCCAGCAGCTTAGATCAAGGGACTAGCGGGAGGTTTTACAATGAGCAGTTCTTC
NA | TRBJ2-5 | NA | TRBV3-1/TRBV3-2 | CASSQAETQYF | TGTGCCAGCAGCCAAGCGGAGACCCAGTACTTC
NA | TRBJ2-7 | TRBD2 | TRBV6-2/TRBV6-3 | CASSYSGLAAYEQYF | TGTGCCAGCAGTTACTCAGGTCTAGCGGCCTACGAGCAGTACTTC
few | TRBJ1-5 | NA | TRBV19 | CASSIFGQFSNQPQHF | TGTGCCAGTAGTATTTTCGGACAGTTTAGCAATCAGCCCCAGCATTTT
NA | TRBJ1-5 | TRBD1 | TRBV11-2 | CASSLAGDRNQPQHF | TGTGCCAGCAGCTTAGCCGGGGACAGAAACCAGCCCCAGCATTTT
NA | TRBJ2-7 | NA | TRBV3-1/TRBV3-2 | CASSGSYEQYF | TGTGCCAGCAGCGGGAGCTACGAGCAGTACTTC
NA | TRBJ1-2 | NA | TRBV28 | CASSLVGRGNYGYTF | TGTGCCAGCAGTTTAGTCGGCAGGGGCAACTATGGCTACACCTTC
once | TRBJ1-1 | NA | TRBV7-6 | CASRQQEMNTEAFF | TGTGCCAGCAGACAGCAGGAAATGAACACTGAAGCTTTCTTT
NA | TRBJ1-1 | NA | TRBV9 | CASSEYGGAENEAFF | TGTGCCAGCAGCGAGTACGGAGGGGCAGAGAATGAAGCTTTCTTT
NA | TRBJ2-1 | TRBD2 | TRBV7-8 | CASSRLAGPRYNEQFF | TGTGCCAGCAGCAGACTAGCGGGTCCCCGATACAATGAGCAGTTCTTC
NA | TRBJ2-1 | TRBD2 | TRBV7-9 | CASSLGSGGDYNEQFF | TGTGCCAGCAGCTTAGGATCGGGGGGAGATTACAATGAGCAGTTCTTC
once | TRBJ1-5 | NA | TRBV7-8 | CASSHLTGNHLQPQHF | TGTGCCAGCAGCCACTTAACAGGGAATCACCTTCAGCCCCAGCATTTT
NA | TRBJ1-1 | NA | TRBV5-1 | CASSLDFVSNTEAFF | TGCGCCAGCAGCTTGGACTTCGTTAGTAACACTGAAGCTTTCTTT
NA | TRBJ1-2 | NA | TRBV11-3 | CASSLGGNYGYTF | TGTGCCAGCAGCTTAGGAGGGAACTATGGCTACACCTTC
NA | TRBJ2-7 | NA | TRBV9 | CASSVDGSSYEQYF | TGTGCCAGCAGCGTAGACGGTTCCTCCTACGAGCAGTACTTC
few | TRBJ2-3 | NA | TRBV18 | CASSFRQTRSTDTQYF | TGTGCCAGCTCATTCCGACAGACCCGAAGCACAGATACGCAGTATTTT
NA | TRBJ1-2 | NA | TRBV11-3 | CASSLVGDINYGYTF | TGTGCCAGCAGCTTAGTTGGGGACATCAACTATGGCTACACCTTC
few | TRBJ1-1 | NA | TRBV27 | CASSLSPGGSEAFF | TGTGCCAGCAGTTTATCACCGGGGGGAAGTGAAGCTTTCTTT
NA | TRBJ1-6 | NA | TRBV4-2 | CASSQDPQGNSPLHF | TGTGCCAGCAGCCAAGATCCACAGGGAAATTCACCCCTCCACTTT